This T cell receptor (beta chain) derives from a study of early T cells in non-severe SARS-CoV-2 infection. Study-wide context: Unpaired chains resulted from sequencing bulk RNA of unsorted whole blood. Study-level findings and limits: VDJdb matching favored anti-spike CD8 responses, missing private and CD4 specificities.

Trimming stripped 1 base from V and 6 bases from J, with 4 bases between. From germline, CDR1 is LGHDT and CDR2 YNNKEL (reference sequence). The CDR3 length is 13 residues. Attachment of unique molecular identifiers to individual cDNA molecules was performed. Using its own MiXCR run on the 5' RACE reads, TCRdb lists one record per CDR3 protein. The sample lists nearly 50,000 distinct CDR3 sequences; 6.2% were seen once. Concerning this clonotype: The antigen is undetermined.

Material: whole blood, obtained at baseline. This TCR was recovered from an adult who was a healthcare worker with PCR-confirmed SARS-CoV-2 infection or an uninfected control (not recorded which). The chain combines TRBV3-1 with TRBJ1-6, with D unclear. CDR3: CASSQGPNSPLHF. CDR3 DNA: TGTGCCAGCAGCCAAGGACCTAATTCACCCCTCCACTTT.